This T cell receptor beta chain appears in the sequencing data of a study of blood T cell repertoires in COVID-19. Study background: Italy, Spain and the United States were the sources of the convalescent and acute COVID-19 samples. PBMCs, B-cell-depleted T cells, or T cells provided the cDNA or gDNA that made up the material.

CDR3 length equals 16 residues. Original handling: Reference gene primer amplification in the assay estimated nucleated cell counts. Here immunoSEQ multiplex PCR was the method, and the copy in TCRdb shows in-frame clones only, minus some. Clone size and V and J calls were adopted from that table, with D and trimming inferred from the DNA. The sample carries roughly 130,000 clones, about 85% recorded once. The chain has TRBV21-1 and TRBJ1-3; the table's D call, TRBD1, has no DNA check behind it. TRBV21-1 has pseudogene status. The sequence was obtained from a man between 65 and 85 years old with acute or convalescent COVID-19. Sequenced: peripheral blood. The DNA of the CDR3 is TGTGCCAGCAATACCCCCGACAGGTCAGCTGGAAACACCATATATTTT. This gives the protein CASNTPDRSAGNTIYF.